The next 21 T cell receptor beta chains were all read from a single sample in a study of blood T cells in healthy people across ages. It was with a sample-barcoded 5' primer and a J-beta primer mix that a second PCR of roughly 7 to 12 cycles was run. TCRdb processed the 5' RACE reads anew with MiXCR; each CDR3 protein has one entry. Of fewer than 800,000 distinct CDR3 sequences detected, 20% to 25% appear once; the ten largest clones hold 3.6%. Specimen: blood. These receptors came from a man between 65 and 80 years old in good health.

This clonotype showed up just a few times. This chain links TRBV27 with TRBJ2-5, with a weak D call TRBD2 (6 bases). The J call may be mistaken, given a closer DNA end match to TRBJ2-7. CDR1 is MNHEY and CDR2 is SMNVEV in the germline V gene (reference sequence). CDR3 length: 15 amino acids. The DNA for the CDR3 is TGTGCCAGCAGTTTGCGGAGGGCCCGAAACTACGAGCAGTACTTC. This translates into CASSLRRARNYEQYF.

This sequence joins TRBV7-9 and TRBJ2-1; TRBD2 aligns across 14 bases. With V trimmed by 4 bases and J by 2 bases, 4 bases remained unmatched. Germline loops: CDR1 SEHNR, CDR2 FQNEAQ (reference sequence). This CDR3 region has 17 residues. The CDR3 DNA reads as TGTGCCAGCAGCTCCGGACTAGCGGGAGGAGCCTACAATGAGCAGTTCTTC. This codes for CASSSGLAGGAYNEQFF.

This clonotype has just a few counts. This chain joins TRBV10-3 and TRBJ2-3; tentative D call: TRBD1 (5 bases). The ends were cut back, 3 bases at V and 3 bases at J, with 16 bases in the middle. The CDR3 contains 16 residues. Germline CDR1 ENHRY, CDR2 SYGVKD. CDR3 coding DNA: TGTGCCATCAGTGATCTTGTGGGGCAGGGAACAGATACGCAGTATTTT. Translating gives CAISDLVGQGTDTQYF.

The CDR3 DNA reads as TGCAGTGCTAGGGACAGCACCTCTGGAAACACCATATATTTT. Protein: CSARDSTSGNTIYF. This chain uses TRBV20-1 with TRBJ1-3, with D tentatively TRBD1 (6 bases). Germline V CDR1 and CDR2: DFQATT, SNEGSKA (reference sequence). With 3 bases removed from V and 0 bases from J, the gap between germline ends came to 9 bases. The CDR3 length is 14 residues.

This clonotype appeared many times. V gene TRBV7-2 combines with J gene TRBJ1-4; D may be TRBD1 (5 bases). The CDR3 has 17 amino acids. The germline V and J ends were trimmed by 5 bases and 0 bases, with 16 bases remaining between them. The germline V gene encodes CDR1 SGHTA and CDR2 FQGNSA. CDR3 sequence (DNA): TGTGCCAGCAGCACCGATGGGGCCAGGGCAACTAATGAAAAACTGTTTTTT. Amino acid sequence: CASSTDGARATNEKLFF.

This clonotype was counted only a few times. The chain couples TRBV7-9 to TRBJ2-2; D is undetermined. The CDR3 runs 15 residues. Germline V lookup: CDR1 SEHNR, CDR2 FQNEAQ (reference sequence). Trimming took off 5 bases at V and 2 bases at J, with 12 bases between the two ends. The CDR3 DNA sequence: TGTGCCAGCAGCGCCGGAGTTACTAACACCGGGGAGCTGTTTTTT. Its translation: CASSAGVTNTGELFF.

This clonotype was counted a single time. The chain recombines TRBV20-1 with TRBJ2-5; D uncertain. With the DNA end fitting TRBJ2-1 better, the J assignment may be wrong. This CDR3 is built from 14 residues. Germline V CDR1 and CDR2: DFQATT, SNEGSKA (reference sequence). The CDR3 coding sequence is TGCAGTGCTATTACGACTGATGCCTACAATGAGCAGTTCTTC. Translating gives CSAITTDAYNEQFF.

With regard to this clonotype: A junction boundary mismatches the germline segment, possibly from a read error. The genes are TRBV28 and TRBJ2-7, with no clear D. This CDR3 is 12 amino acids long. From germline, CDR1 is MDHEN and CDR2 SYDVKM. CDR3 in DNA: TGTGCCAGCAGTTTATCCTGGTACGAGCGGTACTTC. Translation gives CASSLSWYERYF.

This clonotype has more than one count but fewer than ten. The chain employs TRBV28 and TRBJ2-7, with D unresolved. The CDR3 loop spans 15 amino acids. V was shortened by 7 bases and J by 2 bases, with 18 bases between the two germline ends. Germline loops: CDR1 MDHEN, CDR2 SYDVKM. CDR3: CASTSAGSEPYEQYF. The CDR3 DNA reads as TGTGCCAGCACCTCCGCAGGAAGCGAACCCTACGAGCAGTACTTC. The full variable domain, in which reference TRBV28 and TRBJ2-7 provide the parts outside the CDR3, is DVKVTQSSRYLVKRTGEKVFLECVQDMDHENMFWYRQDPGLGLRLIYFSYDVKMKEKGDIPEGYSVSREKKERFSLILESASTNQTSMYLCASTSAGSEPYEQYFGPGTRLTVT.

The table lists this clonotype with a few counts. The chain has TRBV25-1 and TRBJ2-3, with D hard to call. Looked up from germline, CDR1 is MGHDK and CDR2 is SYGVNS. The CDR3 is 12 residues long. V was cut by 6 bases and J by 4 bases, with 8 bases left in between. This chain's CDR3 is CASRGFSDTQYF. The CDR3 DNA follows: TGTGCCAGCAGGGGGTTTTCAGATACGCAGTATTTT. Using reference TRBV25-1 and TRBJ2-3 for the parts outside the CDR3, the full variable domain is EADIYQTPRYLVIGTGKKITLECSQTMGHDKMYWYQQDPGMELHLIHYSYGVNSTEKGDLSSESTVSRIRTEHFPLTLESARPSHTSQYLCASRGFSDTQYFGPGTRLTVL.

This chain links TRBV6-6 with TRBJ2-3, with D perhaps TRBD1 or TRBD2 (5 bases each). CDR1 MNHNY and CDR2 SVGAGI come from the germline V gene (reference sequence). V was pared by 6 bases and J by 5 bases, with 18 bases between. The CDR3 loop spans 15 amino acids. The CDR3 loop is CASSPNPGRQDTQYF. The CDR3 nucleotides read TGTGCCAGCAGCCCGAACCCGGGACGTCAAGATACGCAGTATTTT.

Remarks on this clonotype: The junction differs from germline at one of its ends, possibly a read error. The rearrangement uses TRBV11-2 and TRBJ2-7; D may match TRBD1 or TRBD2 (5 bases each). Germline values: CDR1 SGHAT, CDR2 FQNNGV. The CDR3 loop spans 13 amino acids. The CDR3 nucleotides are TGTGCCAGCAGCTTCGGGGCGGGTTACGAGCAGCACTTC. Translating it yields CASSFGAGYEQHF.

This clonotype has just a few counts. This chain joins TRBV7-9 and TRBJ2-3, with D unclear. The CDR3 sequence is 16 residues long. The germline gives CDR1 SEHNR, CDR2 FQNEAQ (reference sequence). V was pared by 5 bases and J by 1 base, with 16 bases between. CDR3 sequence reads: CASSVRGDYGTDTQYF. The CDR3 DNA sequence: TGTGCCAGCAGCGTCCGAGGAGATTACGGCACAGATACGCAGTATTTT.

The table lists this clonotype with a few counts. The chain links TRBV2 to TRBJ2-7, with 14 bases identical to TRBD2. The CDR3 runs 17 residues. The V segment lost 3 bases and the J segment 4 bases; nucleotides outside the gene matches: 8. Germline loops: CDR1 SNHLY, CDR2 FYNNEI. The CDR3 reads CASSEGTSGRLGYEQYF. CDR3 nucleotide sequence: TGTGCCAGCAGTGAGGGGACTAGCGGGAGATTGGGTTACGAGCAGTACTTC.

This clonotype occurred a few times. The chain couples TRBV20-1 to TRBJ2-7; 14 nucleotides align to TRBD2. Trimming took 5 bases from V and 3 from J; bases not matched to a gene: 3. Germline CDR1 DFQATT, CDR2 SNEGSKA (reference sequence). There are 14 residues in the CDR3. The CDR3 nucleotides read TGCAGTGCTGACGGGACTAGCGGGAGCTACGAGCAGTACTTC. As protein: CSADGTSGSYEQYF.

The chain has TRBV7-8 and TRBJ2-5, with D possibly matching TRBD1 (6 bases). The J call is uncertain, as TRBJ2-7 better fits the DNA end. This CDR3 contains 16 residues. From germline, CDR1 is SGHVS and CDR2 FQNEAQ. The CDR3 protein is CASSLGPTGSSYEQYF. In DNA, the CDR3 is TGTGCCAGCAGCTTAGGCCCCACAGGGTCCTCCTACGAGCAGTACTTC.

Here the CDR3 DNA reads TGCGCCAGCAGCCCCCGTACCAGGGTGGGTGAAAAACTGTTTTTT. As protein: CASSPRTRVGEKLFF. The rearrangement uses TRBV4-1 and TRBJ1-4; a possible D gene is TRBD1 (5 bases). The germline V and J ends were trimmed by 4 bases and 7 bases, with 16 bases remaining between them. This CDR3 region has 15 residues. Looked up from germline, CDR1 is MGHRA and CDR2 is YSYEKL.

This clonotype was observed at least ten times. The chain uses TRBV5-1 and TRBJ2-5; 8 bases line up with TRBD1. Germline lookup yields CDR1 SGHRS and CDR2 YFSETQ. V lost 3 bases and J lost 2; bases outside the gene matches: 3. The CDR3 totals 14 residues. The CDR3 is CASSWDRRQETQYF. CDR3 nucleotides: TGCGCCAGCAGCTGGGACAGGAGGCAAGAGACCCAGTACTTC.

This clonotype was picked up a small number of times. The DNA for the CDR3 is TGTGCCAGCAGTGCCCGGACGGCGGGGACCGGGGAGCTGTTTTTT. Its translation is CASSARTAGTGELFF. This sequence joins TRBV6-1 and TRBJ2-2; a possible D gene is TRBD2 (6 bases). This CDR3 spans 15 amino acids. V lost 4 bases to trimming and J lost 5 bases, with 14 bases between them. Germline assignment: CDR1 MNHNS and CDR2 SASEGT.

A few counts support this clonotype. The J gene is TRBJ2-2, the V gene TRBV12-3 or TRBV12-4, with 7 bases identical to TRBD2. V was pared by 3 bases and J by 4 bases, with 5 bases of the junction left unmatched. This CDR3 contains 15 residues. Here the CDR3 reads CASSLGLAATGELFF. The CDR3 bases are TGTGCCAGCAGTTTGGGGCTAGCGGCCACCGGGGAGCTGTTTTTT.

This clonotype was counted only a few times. This sequence joins TRBV20-1 and TRBJ2-3, with D tentatively TRBD2 (6 bases). CDR3 length: 13 amino acids. Germline V lookup: CDR1 DFQATT, CDR2 SNEGSKA (reference sequence). Between the trimmed V and J ends, which lost 6 bases and 4 bases, there was a span of 14 bases. CDR3 coding DNA: TGCAGTGCCCGGGACTCTGCACCAGATACGCAGTATTTT. This sequence encodes CSARDSAPDTQYF.